This T cell receptor beta chain comes out of a study of tumor-infiltrating lymphocytes in oesophageal squamous cell carcinoma. Within the sample, this clonotype is medium-sized (0.01 to 0.1%). TCRdb recomputed calls from the PCR reads with MiXCR, one row per CDR3 protein. The sample shows around 13,000 distinct CDR3 sequences, roughly half of them seen only once. The CDR3 covers 15 residues. Germline trimming cut 3 bases from V and 3 bases from J; bases unmatched to any gene: 5. Germline-derived CDR1 and CDR2 are SEHNR and FQNEAQ (reference sequence). The rearrangement uses TRBV7-9 and TRBJ2-1, with 7 nucleotides matching TRBD1. The clonotype comes from a male donor with esophageal squamous cell carcinoma. Sequencing was carried out using esophageal tumor tissue. The chain's CDR3 is CASSFLGDSYNEQFF. DNA of the CDR3: TGTGCCAGCAGCTTCCTCGGGGACAGCTACAATGAGCAGTTCTTC.